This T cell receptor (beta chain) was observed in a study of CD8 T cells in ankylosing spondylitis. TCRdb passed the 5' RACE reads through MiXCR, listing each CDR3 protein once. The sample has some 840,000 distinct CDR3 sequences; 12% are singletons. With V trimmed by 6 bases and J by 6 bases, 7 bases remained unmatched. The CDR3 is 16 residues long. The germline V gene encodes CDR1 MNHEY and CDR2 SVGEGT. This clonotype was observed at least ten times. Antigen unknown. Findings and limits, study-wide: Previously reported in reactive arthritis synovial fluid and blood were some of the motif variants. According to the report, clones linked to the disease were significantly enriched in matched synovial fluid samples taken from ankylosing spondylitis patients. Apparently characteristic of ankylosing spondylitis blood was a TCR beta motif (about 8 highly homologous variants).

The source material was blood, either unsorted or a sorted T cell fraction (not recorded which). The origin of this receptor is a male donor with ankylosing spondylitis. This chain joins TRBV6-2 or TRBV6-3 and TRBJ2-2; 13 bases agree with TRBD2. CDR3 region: CASRTWTSGSSGELFF. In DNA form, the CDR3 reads TGTGCCAGCAGAACCTGGACTAGCGGGAGTTCCGGGGAGCTGTTTTTT.